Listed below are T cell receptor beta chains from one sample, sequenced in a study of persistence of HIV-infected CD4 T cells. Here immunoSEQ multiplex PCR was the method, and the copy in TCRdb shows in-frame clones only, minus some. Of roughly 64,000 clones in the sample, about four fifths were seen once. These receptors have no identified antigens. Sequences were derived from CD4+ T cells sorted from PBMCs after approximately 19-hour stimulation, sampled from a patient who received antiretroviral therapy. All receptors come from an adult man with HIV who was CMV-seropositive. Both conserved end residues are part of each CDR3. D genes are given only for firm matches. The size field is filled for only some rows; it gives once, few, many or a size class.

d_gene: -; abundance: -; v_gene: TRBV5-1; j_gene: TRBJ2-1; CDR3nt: TGCGCCAGCAGCTCGACCCAGGGCAATGAGCAGTTCTTC; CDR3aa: CASSSTQGNEQFF
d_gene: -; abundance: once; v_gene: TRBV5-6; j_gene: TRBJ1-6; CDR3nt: TGTGCCAGCAGCTCGGGCCGGAGGACCTATAATTCACCCCTCCACTTT; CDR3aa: CASSSGRRTYNSPLHF
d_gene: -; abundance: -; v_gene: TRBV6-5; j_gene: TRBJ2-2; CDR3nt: TGTGCCAGCAGCGTAGGGGGTCGAGTCACCGGGGAGCTGTTTTTT; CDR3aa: CASSVGGRVTGELFF
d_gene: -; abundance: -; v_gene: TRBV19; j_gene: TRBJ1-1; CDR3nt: TGTGCCAGTAGTATAGGAACCCAGCGGGGCACTGAAGCTTTCTTT; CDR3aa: CASSIGTQRGTEAFF
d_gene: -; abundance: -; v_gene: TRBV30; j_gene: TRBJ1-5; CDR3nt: TGTGCCTGGAGTGTCCCGGGGGCACGTATGAATCAGCCCCAGCATTTT; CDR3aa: CAWSVPGARMNQPQHF
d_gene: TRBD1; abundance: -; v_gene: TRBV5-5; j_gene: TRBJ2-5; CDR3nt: TGTGCCAGCAGCTTGGGCTTCCGGGACAGGGGAGAGACCCAGTACTTC; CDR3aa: CASSLGFRDRGETQYF
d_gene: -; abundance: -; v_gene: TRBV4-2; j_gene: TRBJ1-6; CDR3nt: TGTGCCAGCAGCTCCGGGACCGCCCAGGCGCCCCTCCACTTT; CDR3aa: CASSSGTAQAPLHF
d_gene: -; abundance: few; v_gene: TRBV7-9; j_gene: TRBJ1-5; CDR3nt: TGTGCCAGCAGCTTAGCGTTGGGGACGAGCAATCAGCCCCAGCATTTT; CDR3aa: CASSLALGTSNQPQHF
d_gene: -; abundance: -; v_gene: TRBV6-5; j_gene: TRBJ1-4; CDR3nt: TGTGCCAGCACCCACAGGTCCAATGAAAAACTGTTTTTT; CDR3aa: CASTHRSNEKLFF
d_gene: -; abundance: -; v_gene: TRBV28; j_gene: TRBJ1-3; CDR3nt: TGTGCCAGCAGTTCCCGGGATCGGGTAGATTCTGGAAACACCATATATTTT; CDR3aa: CASSSRDRVDSGNTIYF
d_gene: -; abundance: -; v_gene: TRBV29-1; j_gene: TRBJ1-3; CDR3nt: TGCAGCGTTGTCAGGGGCTCTGGAAACACCATATATTTT; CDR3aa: CSVVRGSGNTIYF
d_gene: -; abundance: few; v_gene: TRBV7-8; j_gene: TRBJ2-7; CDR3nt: TGTGCCAGCAGCCCCGGGACGCAGGGCTCCTACGAGCAGTACTTC; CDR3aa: CASSPGTQGSYEQYF
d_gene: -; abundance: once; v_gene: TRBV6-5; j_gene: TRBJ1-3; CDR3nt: TGTGCCAGCAACCTTGACAAGAGCTCTGGAAACACCATATATTTT; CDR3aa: CASNLDKSSGNTIYF
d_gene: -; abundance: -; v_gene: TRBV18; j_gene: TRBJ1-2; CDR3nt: TGTGCCAGCTCACAACGGTATAACAGCGATTTTAACTATGGCTACACCTTC; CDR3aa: CASSQRYNSDFNYGYTF
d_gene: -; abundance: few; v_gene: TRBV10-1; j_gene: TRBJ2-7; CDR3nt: TGCGCCAGCAGTGATGGACTGAGCTACGAGCAGTACTTC; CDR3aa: CASSDGLSYEQYF
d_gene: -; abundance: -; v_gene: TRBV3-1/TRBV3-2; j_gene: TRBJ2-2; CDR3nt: TGTGCCAGCAGCCTTCCTAGCGAGTCCCCCGGGGAGCTGTTTTTT; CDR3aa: CASSLPSESPGELFF
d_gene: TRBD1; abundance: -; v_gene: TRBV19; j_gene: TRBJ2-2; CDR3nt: TGTGCCACTCTTTACAGGGGAAACACCGGGGAGCTGTTTTTT; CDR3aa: CATLYRGNTGELFF
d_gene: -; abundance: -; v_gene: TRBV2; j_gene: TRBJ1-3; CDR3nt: TGTGCCAGCATCCCGAATGTGGGTACGGGAAACACCATATATTTT; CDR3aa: CASIPNVGTGNTIYF
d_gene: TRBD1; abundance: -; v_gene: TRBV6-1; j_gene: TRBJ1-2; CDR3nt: TGTGCCAGCAGTGAGGGACAGTATGGCTACACCTTC; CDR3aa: CASSEGQYGYTF
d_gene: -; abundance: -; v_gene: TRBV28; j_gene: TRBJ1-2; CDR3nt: TGTGCCAGCAGTCCCCCAGCAGGGGATCACTATGGCTACACCTTC; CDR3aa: CASSPPAGDHYGYTF
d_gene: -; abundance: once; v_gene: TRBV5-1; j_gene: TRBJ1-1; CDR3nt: TGCGCCAGCAGCTTGGGGGTGGACACTGAAGCTTTCTTT; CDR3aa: CASSLGVDTEAFF
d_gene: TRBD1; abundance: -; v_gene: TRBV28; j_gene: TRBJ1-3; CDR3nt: TGTGCCAGCAGTCTCCACATAAGACCGGGACAGGGAGGGAACACCATATATTTT; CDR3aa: CASSLHIRPGQGGNTIYF
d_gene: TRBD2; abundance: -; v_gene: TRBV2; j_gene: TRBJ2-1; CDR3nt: TGTGCCAGCAGCTCACTAGCGGGGGGGCATGGTGAGCAGTTCTTC; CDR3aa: CASSSLAGGHGEQFF
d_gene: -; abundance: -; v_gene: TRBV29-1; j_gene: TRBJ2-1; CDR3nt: TGCAGCGTCCTCACTTCTAAGAACAATGAGCAGTTCTTC; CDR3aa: CSVLTSKNNEQFF
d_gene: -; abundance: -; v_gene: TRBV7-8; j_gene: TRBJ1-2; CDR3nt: TGTGCCAGCAGCTTAGGAGGATTCAGGGAGGAAGGCTACACCTTC; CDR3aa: CASSLGGFREEGYTF
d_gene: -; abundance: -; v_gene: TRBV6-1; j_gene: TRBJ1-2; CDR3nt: TGTGCCAGCAGTGAAGCGTCGAGACAGGCCTCTCAGGGCTACACCTTC; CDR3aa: CASSEASRQASQGYTF
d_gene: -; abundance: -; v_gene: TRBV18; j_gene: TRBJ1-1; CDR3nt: TGTGCCAGCTCACCAGGGTTCACCGAAGCTTTCTTT; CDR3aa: CASSPGFTEAFF
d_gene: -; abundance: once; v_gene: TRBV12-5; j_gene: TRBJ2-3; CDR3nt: TGTGCTAGTGGTTTGGTACGGGATGGCAGACCCACGGCAGATACGCAGTATTTT; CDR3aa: CASGLVRDGRPTADTQYF
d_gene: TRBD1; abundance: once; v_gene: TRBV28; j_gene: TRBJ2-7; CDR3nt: TGTGCCAGCAGTTTACAGGGGGCCTCCTACGAGCAGTACTTC; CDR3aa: CASSLQGASYEQYF
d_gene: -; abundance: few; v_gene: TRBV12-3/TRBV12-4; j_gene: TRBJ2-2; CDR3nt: TGTGCCAGCAGCCTCGACCGGGAGCTGTTTTTT; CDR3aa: CASSLDRELFF
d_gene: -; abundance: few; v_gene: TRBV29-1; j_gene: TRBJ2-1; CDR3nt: TGCAGCGTTCGCCCGAAAGGGGCAACCCGACAGCGGACCCTTGTATACAATGAGCAGTTCTTC; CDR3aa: CSVRPKGATRQRTLVYNEQFF
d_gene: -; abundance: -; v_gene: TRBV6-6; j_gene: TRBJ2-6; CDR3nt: TGTGCCAGCAGTTACCCTGGGGGTTCTGGGGCCAACGTCCTGACTTTC; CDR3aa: CASSYPGGSGANVLTF
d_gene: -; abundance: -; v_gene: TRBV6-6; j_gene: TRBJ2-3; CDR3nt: TGTGCCAGCAGCCACCGAGGGGCCACAGATACGCAGTATTTT; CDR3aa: CASSHRGATDTQYF
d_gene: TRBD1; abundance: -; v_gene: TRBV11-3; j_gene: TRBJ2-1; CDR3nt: TGTGCCAGCAGCTTAGATGGGACAGGGGGGCCCAGCTCCTACAATGAGCAGTTCTTC; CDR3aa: CASSLDGTGGPSSYNEQFF
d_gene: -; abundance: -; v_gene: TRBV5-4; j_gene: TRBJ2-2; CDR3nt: TGTGCCAGCAGCCGAATAACCGGGGAGCTGTTTTTT; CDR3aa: CASSRITGELFF
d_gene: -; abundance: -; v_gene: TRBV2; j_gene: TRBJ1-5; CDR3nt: TGTGCCAGCAGACCGAGGGACCTTAGCAATCAGCCCCAGCATTTT; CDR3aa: CASRPRDLSNQPQHF
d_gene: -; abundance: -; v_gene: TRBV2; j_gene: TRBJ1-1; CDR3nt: TGTGCCAGCAGTCCAGACAGGCTGAACACTGAAGCTTTCTTT; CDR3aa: CASSPDRLNTEAFF
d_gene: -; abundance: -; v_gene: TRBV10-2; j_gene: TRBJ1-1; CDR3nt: TGCGCCAGCAGTGAGCCCCTCAAGGGAGGGAGCACTGAAGCTTTCTTT; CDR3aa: CASSEPLKGGSTEAFF
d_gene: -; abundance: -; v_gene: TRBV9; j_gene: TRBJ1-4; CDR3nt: TGTGCCAGCAGCGTAGGCCCAGGGCGTGAAAAACTGTTTTTT; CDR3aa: CASSVGPGREKLFF
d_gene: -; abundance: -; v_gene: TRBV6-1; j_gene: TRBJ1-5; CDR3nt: TGTGCCAGCAGTGCATCCCCCGGGGGAACAGTGTATAGCAATCAGCCCCAGCATTTT; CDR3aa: CASSASPGGTVYSNQPQHF
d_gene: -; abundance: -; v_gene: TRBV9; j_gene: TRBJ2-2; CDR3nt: TGTGCCAGCAGCTTTAACAGGAACACCGGGGAGCTGTTTTTT; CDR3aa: CASSFNRNTGELFF
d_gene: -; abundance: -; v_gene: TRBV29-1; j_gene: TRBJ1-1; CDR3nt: TGCAGCGCCCTGATGGGGGGGGCCACTGAAGCTTTCTTT; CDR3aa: CSALMGGATEAFF
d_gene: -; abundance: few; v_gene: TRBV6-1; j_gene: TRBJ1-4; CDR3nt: TGTGCCAGCAGTGATTGGCAGGTTAATGAAAAACTGTTTTTT; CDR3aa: CASSDWQVNEKLFF
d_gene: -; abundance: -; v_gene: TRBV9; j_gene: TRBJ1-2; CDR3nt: TGTGCCAGCAGCGTAGCTTCAAGGCCTAACTATGGCTACACCTTC; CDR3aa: CASSVASRPNYGYTF
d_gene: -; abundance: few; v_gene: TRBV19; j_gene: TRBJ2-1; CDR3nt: TGTGCCAGTAGTATAGGGCCCCCCCCGGTCGGGGAGCAGTTCTTC; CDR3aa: CASSIGPPPVGEQFF
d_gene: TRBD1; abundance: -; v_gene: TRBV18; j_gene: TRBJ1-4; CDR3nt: TGTGCCAGCTCACAACACCGGGACAGGGTAAATGAAAAACTGTTTTTT; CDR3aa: CASSQHRDRVNEKLFF
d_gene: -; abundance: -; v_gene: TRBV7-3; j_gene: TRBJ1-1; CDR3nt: TGTGCCAGCAGCTTTGGACGTCCGAACACTGAAGCTTTCTTT; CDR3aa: CASSFGRPNTEAFF
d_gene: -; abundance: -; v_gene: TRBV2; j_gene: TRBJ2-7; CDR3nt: TGTGCCAGCAGTGGGGGACTGTCTGAAAGCTCCTACGAGCAGTACTTC; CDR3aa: CASSGGLSESSYEQYF
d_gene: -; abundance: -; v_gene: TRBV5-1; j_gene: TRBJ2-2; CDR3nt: TGCGCCAGCAGACCCCCCTTAAGCACCGGGGAGCTGTTTTTT; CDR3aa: CASRPPLSTGELFF
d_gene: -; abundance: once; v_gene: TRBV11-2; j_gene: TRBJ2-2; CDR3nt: TGTGCCAGCAGCCCCAGGCACACCGGGGAGCTGTTTTTT; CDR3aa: CASSPRHTGELFF
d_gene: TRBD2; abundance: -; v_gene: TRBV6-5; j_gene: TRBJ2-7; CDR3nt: TGTGCCAGCTTACTAGCGGGGGACTCCTACGAGCAGTACTTC; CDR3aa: CASLLAGDSYEQYF
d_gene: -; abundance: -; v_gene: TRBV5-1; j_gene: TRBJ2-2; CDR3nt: TGCGCCAGCAGCTTCCGGGAAGCCGGGGAGCTGTTTTTT; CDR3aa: CASSFREAGELFF
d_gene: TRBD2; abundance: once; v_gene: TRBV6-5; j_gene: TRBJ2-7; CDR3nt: TGTGCCACCTTTGCGGGGGACCTCTCCTACGAGCAGTACTTC; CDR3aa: CATFAGDLSYEQYF
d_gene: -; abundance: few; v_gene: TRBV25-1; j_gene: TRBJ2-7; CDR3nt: TGTGCCAGCAACCCCCTGGGGTCCTACGAGCAGTACTTC; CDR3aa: CASNPLGSYEQYF
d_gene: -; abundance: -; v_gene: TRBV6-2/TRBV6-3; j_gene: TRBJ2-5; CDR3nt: TGTGCCAGCAGTTACCGGATTTGGGAGACCCAGTACTTC; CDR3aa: CASSYRIWETQYF
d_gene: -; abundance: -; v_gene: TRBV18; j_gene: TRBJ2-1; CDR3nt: TGTGCCAGCTCACCGGCGAGCTCCTACAATGAGCAGTTCTTC; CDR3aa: CASSPASSYNEQFF
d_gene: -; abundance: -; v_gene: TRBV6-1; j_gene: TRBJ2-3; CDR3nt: TGTGCCAGCAGTGAGGTCATCGTCGGGGCCGGGACAGATACGCAGTATTTT; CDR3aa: CASSEVIVGAGTDTQYF
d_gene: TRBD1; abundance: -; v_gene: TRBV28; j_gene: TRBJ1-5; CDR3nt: TGTGCCAGCAGACAGGGGATGAGCAATCAGCCCCAGCATTTT; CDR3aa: CASRQGMSNQPQHF